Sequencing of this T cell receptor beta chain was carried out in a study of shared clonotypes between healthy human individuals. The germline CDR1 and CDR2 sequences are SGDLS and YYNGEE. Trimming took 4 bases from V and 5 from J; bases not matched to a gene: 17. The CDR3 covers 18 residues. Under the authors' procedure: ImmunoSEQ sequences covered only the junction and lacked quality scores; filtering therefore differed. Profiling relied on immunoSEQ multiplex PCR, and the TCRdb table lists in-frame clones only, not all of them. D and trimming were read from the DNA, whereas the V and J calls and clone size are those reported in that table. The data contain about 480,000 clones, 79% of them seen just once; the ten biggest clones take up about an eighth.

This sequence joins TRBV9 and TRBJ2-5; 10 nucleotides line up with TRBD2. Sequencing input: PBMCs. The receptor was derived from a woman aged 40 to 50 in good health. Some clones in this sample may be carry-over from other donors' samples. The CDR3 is CASSPRGGLAGGSETQYF. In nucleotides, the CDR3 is TGTGCCAGCAGCCCTCGGGGGGGGTTAGCGGGAGGATCTGAGACCCAGTACTTC.